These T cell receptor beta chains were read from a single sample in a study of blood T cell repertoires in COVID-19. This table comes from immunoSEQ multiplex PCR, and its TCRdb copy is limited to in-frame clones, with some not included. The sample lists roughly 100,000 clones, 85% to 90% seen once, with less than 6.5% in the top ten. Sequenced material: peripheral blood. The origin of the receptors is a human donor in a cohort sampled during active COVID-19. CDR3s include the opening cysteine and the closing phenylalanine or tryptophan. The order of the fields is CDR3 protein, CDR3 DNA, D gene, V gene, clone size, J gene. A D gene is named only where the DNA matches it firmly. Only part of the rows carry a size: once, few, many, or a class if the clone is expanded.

CDR3: CASSLAGANGANVLTF
DNA: TGTGCCAGCAGTCTAGCGGGAGCGAATGGGGCCAACGTCCTGACTTTC
D: TRBD2
V: TRBV7-9
size: -
J: TRBJ2-6

CDR3: CASSPTQAQETQYF
DNA: TGCGCCAGCAGCCCCACTCAAGCCCAAGAGACCCAGTACTTC
D: -
V: TRBV5-1
size: -
J: TRBJ2-5

CDR3: CASTGGYGYTF
DNA: TGTGCCAGCACAGGAGGCTATGGCTACACCTTC
D: -
V: TRBV12-3/TRBV12-4
size: -
J: TRBJ1-2

CDR3: CASRNLAGVGETQYF
DNA: TGTGCCAGTAGGAATCTAGCGGGAGTAGGAGAGACCCAGTACTTC
D: TRBD2
V: TRBV19
size: once
J: TRBJ2-5

CDR3: CASSAGTGPYEQYF
DNA: TGCGCCAGCAGTGCCGGGACAGGCCCCTACGAGCAGTACTTC
D: TRBD1
V: TRBV10-1
size: few
J: TRBJ2-7

CDR3: CASSIPADTQYF
DNA: TGTGCCAGTAGTATACCCGCAGATACGCAGTATTTT
D: -
V: TRBV19
size: -
J: TRBJ2-3

CDR3: CASSQEDSSSYNEQFF
DNA: TGTGCCAGCAGCCAAGAAGACAGCAGCTCCTACAATGAGCAGTTCTTC
D: -
V: TRBV3-1/TRBV3-2
size: -
J: TRBJ2-1

CDR3: CASGGGRTSYEQYF
DNA: TGTGCCAGCGGAGGAGGCCGTACCTCCTACGAGCAGTACTTC
D: -
V: TRBV6-5
size: -
J: TRBJ2-7

CDR3: CASSFGTVNSPLHF
DNA: TGTGCCAGCAGCTTCGGGACAGTAAATTCACCCCTCCACTTT
D: TRBD1
V: TRBV5-5
size: -
J: TRBJ1-6

CDR3: CASSRLEADTQYF
DNA: TGTGCCAGCAGCAGACTAGAGGCAGATACGCAGTATTTT
D: -
V: TRBV11-3
size: once
J: TRBJ2-3

CDR3: CASSPRQGKNTGELFF
DNA: TGTGCCAGCAGCCCTAGACAGGGGAAAAACACCGGGGAGCTGTTTTTT
D: TRBD1
V: TRBV9
size: -
J: TRBJ2-2

CDR3: CASKMRTGGRRTYEQYF
DNA: TGTGCCAGCAAGATGCGGACAGGGGGTCGCCGCACCTACGAGCAGTACTTC
D: TRBD1
V: TRBV11-2
size: -
J: TRBJ2-7

CDR3: CASSLVMRGTDTQYF
DNA: TGTGCCAGCAGCTTAGTGATGCGGGGCACAGATACGCAGTATTTT
D: -
V: TRBV7-9
size: -
J: TRBJ2-3

CDR3: CASSLWPGLAYNEQFF
DNA: TGTGCCAGCAGCTTGTGGCCGGGACTAGCGTACAATGAGCAGTTCTTC
D: TRBD2
V: TRBV5-6
size: -
J: TRBJ2-1

CDR3: CASSRRDNLQETQYF
DNA: TGTGCCAGCAGCCGCCGGGACAACCTCCAAGAGACCCAGTACTTC
D: -
V: TRBV3-1/TRBV3-2
size: -
J: TRBJ2-5